This T cell receptor (beta chain) was obtained from a study of blood T cells in healthy people across ages. General study points: The study could not conclusively compare naive and antigen-experienced cells, given its unsorted PBMCs. Diversity estimates from one million T cells were considered underestimates.

This clonotype was recorded many times. What it binds is unknown. The use of a sample-barcoded 5' primer and a J-beta primer mix characterized a second PCR of roughly 7 to 12 cycles. A single record per CDR3 protein comes from TCRdb applying MiXCR to the 5' RACE reads. The sample yields around 1,500,000 distinct CDR3 sequences, about 30% seen once. This CDR3 is built from 15 residues. Germline CDR1 is MNHEY and CDR2 is SMNVEV (reference sequence). Deletions cut 8 bases from V and 1 base from J, with 12 bases between. The receptor was derived from a woman aged 30 to 39 in good health. The V and J genes are TRBV27 and TRBJ2-6, with D unclear. Material for sequencing was blood. CDR3 DNA sequence: TGTGCCAGCGGGGTATTCAGATCTGGGGCCAACGTCCTGACTTTC. This sequence encodes CASGVFRSGANVLTF.